This T cell receptor (beta chain) was obtained from a study of cytomegalovirus exposure and HLA in healthy donors. PCR amplification relied on 60 Vbeta primers (plus 13 Jbeta primers). Here immunoSEQ multiplex PCR was the method, and the copy in TCRdb shows in-frame clones only, minus some. The data show some 150,000 clones, around 85% seen once. From germline, CDR1 is ENHRY and CDR2 SYGVKD. V lost 3 bases and J 1 base, leaving 6 bases between the germline ends. The CDR3 totals 13 residues. This sequence originates from a woman younger than 45 in good health and CMV-seronegative. The chain employs TRBV10-3 and TRBJ1-1; D not resolved. What was sequenced was PBMCs. This CDR3 reads CAISDAGNTEAFF. The CDR3 region has the DNA TGTGCCATCAGTGATGCAGGGAACACTGAAGCTTTCTTT.